One sample yielded the 20 T cell receptor beta chains listed below, sequenced in a study of T cell responses to AZD1222 COVID-19 vaccine. The method was immunoSEQ multiplex PCR; TCRdb's version includes in-frame clones alone and lacks a portion of them. The sample has roughly 150,000 clones; roughly nine tenths are singletons. The sample was peripheral blood, taken after recovery from COVID-19. All receptors come from an adult who had recovered from COVID-19.

The CDR3 nucleotides are TGTGCCAGCAGCTTAGCACAGGGTGTAGACACCATATATTTT. Protein sequence: CASSLAQGVDTIYF. This chain connects TRBV7-2 to TRBJ1-3; maybe TRBD1 (6 bases). The V gene's germline CDR1 is SGHTA and CDR2 FQGNSA. Between the trimmed V and J ends, which lost 0 bases and 8 bases, there was a span of 11 bases. The CDR3 spans 14 residues.

This clone was picked up one time. The chain carries TRBV6-5 and TRBJ2-1; D is undetermined. The germline gives CDR1 MNHEY, CDR2 SVGAGI. This CDR3 contains 13 residues. Trimming removed 2 bases from V and 2 bases from J, with 4 bases in between. CDR3 residues: CASSYIAYNEQFF. As DNA, the CDR3 is TGTGCCAGCAGTTACATCGCCTACAATGAGCAGTTCTTC.

The chain recombines TRBV11-3 with TRBJ2-1; no firm D call. The germline V gene encodes CDR1 SGHNT and CDR2 YENEEA. V was clipped by 1 base and J by 5 bases, with 9 bases between them. CDR3 length: 14 amino acids. CDR3 residues: CASSLGPRDNEQFF. CDR3 nucleotides: TGTGCCAGCAGCTTAGGCCCCCGGGACAATGAGCAGTTCTTC.

CDR3 amino acids: CASRFGVSSTDTQYF. For the CDR3, the DNA is TGTGCCAGCAGGTTCGGGGTCTCCAGCACAGATACGCAGTATTTT. This chain uses TRBV2 with TRBJ2-3, with D tentatively TRBD2 (5 bases). Germline CDR1 is SNHLY and CDR2 is FYNNEI. CDR3 size: 15 residues. With 6 bases removed from V and 0 bases from J, the gap between germline ends came to 13 bases.

In this sample, this clone turned up once. This chain joins TRBV2 and TRBJ2-5, with TRBD2 identical over 7 bases. This CDR3 has 14 residues. V dropped 8 bases and J dropped 5; count of bases not matched to a gene: 11. Germline lookup yields CDR1 SNHLY and CDR2 FYNNEI. CDR3 bases: TGTGCCAGCGGAGGACTAGTAGGTGGTGAGACCCAGTACTTC. As protein: CASGGLVGGETQYF.

The chain joins TRBV6-5 to TRBJ2-3; 8 bases are shared with TRBD1. This CDR3 region has 15 residues. In germline, CDR1 is MNHEY, CDR2 SVGAGI. V dropped 5 bases and J dropped 0; count of bases not matched to a gene: 4. The CDR3 region has the DNA TGTGCCAGCAGTCCGACAGGGGCTAGCACAGATACGCAGTATTTT. As protein: CASSPTGASTDTQYF.

V usage is TRBV25-1 and J usage is TRBJ2-5, with 7 bases identical to TRBD2. The J segment lost 1 base and the V segment lost 2 bases, leaving 13 bases of the junction unmatched. CDR3 size: 18 residues. Germline V gives CDR1 MGHDK, CDR2 SYGVNS. The CDR3 bases are TGTGCCAGCAGTGAACCCCCCTGGGGAGGGTCGGGCCAAGAGACCCAGTACTTC. Its translation is CASSEPPWGGSGQETQYF.

The chain couples TRBV18 to TRBJ1-3, with 8 bases matching TRBD1. V gave up 1 base and J gave up 3 bases; unmatched junction bases: 11. The CDR3 sequence is 18 residues long. Germline lookup yields CDR1 KGHSH and CDR2 LQKENI. This CDR3 is CASSPQPATGALGNTIYF. The CDR3 DNA follows: TGTGCCAGCTCACCACAACCCGCGACAGGGGCGCTTGGAAACACCATATATTTT.

The CDR3 spells CASSLYSGPGGTQYF. DNA for the CDR3: TGTGCCAGCAGTTTATACAGCGGCCCCGGGGGGACCCAGTACTTC. The chain joins TRBV28 to TRBJ2-5, with D possibly matching TRBD2 (6 bases). The V and J ends lost 1 base and 7 bases respectively, with 16 bases between them. This CDR3 is built from 15 residues. Germline loops: CDR1 MDHEN, CDR2 SYDVKM.

This clone appeared a few times. The genes are TRBV18 and TRBJ1-6; D call uncertain. This CDR3 comprises 16 residues. Germline CDR1 is KGHSH and CDR2 is LQKENI. Trimming took off 4 bases at V and 5 bases at J, with 15 bases between the two ends. The CDR3 DNA reads as TGTGCCAGCTCACTATACTCCGGGAGCCATAATTCACCCCTCCACTTT. Protein product: CASSLYSGSHNSPLHF.

This clone appeared a single time. The chain employs TRBV6-5 and TRBJ2-3; D gene uncertain. Trimming shortened V by 2 bases and J by 4 bases, and 13 bases separated the two germline ends. Germline values: CDR1 MNHEY, CDR2 SVGAGI. The length of the CDR3 is 15 residues. CDR3 sequence reads: CASSYLGYDADTQYF. The CDR3 DNA follows: TGTGCCAGCAGTTACCTCGGGTACGATGCAGATACGCAGTATTTT.

This clone was counted only a few times. V usage is TRBV2 and J usage is TRBJ1-5; D unresolved. V lost 6 bases to trimming and J lost 7 bases, with 22 bases between them. CDR1 is SNHLY, CDR2 FYNNEI, per germline. The CDR3 loop spans 16 amino acids. DNA for the CDR3: TGTGCCAGCAGAGGCTTTGGGAGGGCATTCCACCAGCCCCAGCATTTT. Translating gives CASRGFGRAFHQPQHF.

The sample holds a few counts of this clone. The genes are TRBV11-1 and TRBJ2-1, with 10 bases that match TRBD1. This CDR3 is 16 amino acids long. V trimming: 3 bases; J trimming: 10 bases; junction bases outside the gene matches: 12. Germline V CDR1 and CDR2: SGHAT, FQDESV (reference sequence). CDR3 residues: CASSFSPGTGAEEQFF. CDR3 nucleotides: TGTGCCAGCAGCTTCTCCCCCGGGACAGGGGCCGAGGAGCAGTTCTTC.

This chain connects TRBV5-6 to TRBJ1-3; 7 bases are a match to TRBD1. Germline V lookup: CDR1 SGHDT, CDR2 YYEEEE. V shed 3 bases and J 0 bases; nucleotides not matched to a gene: 9. The CDR3 contains 17 residues. The chain's CDR3 is CASSSRGDSISGNTIYF. The CDR3 nucleotides are TGTGCCAGCAGCTCACGAGGGGACAGCATCTCTGGAAACACCATATATTTT.

J is TRBJ2-7 and V is TRBV6-2 or TRBV6-3; tentative D call: TRBD2 (5 bases). Trimming took 0 bases from V and 5 from J, leaving 20 bases between them. Germline CDR1 MNHEY, CDR2 SVGEGT. The CDR3 sequence is 17 residues long. CDR3 coding DNA: TGTGCCAGCAGTTACTCGAGGGCGAATTGGGCGTCCCACGAGCAGTACTTC. It codes for CASSYSRANWASHEQYF.

The rearrangement joins TRBV7-2 to TRBJ2-7; 7 bases map to TRBD1. This CDR3 is 15 amino acids long. Germline trimming cut 5 bases from V and 1 base from J; bases unmatched to any gene: 8. Per germline, CDR1 SGHTA and CDR2 FQGNSA. CDR3 bases: TGTGCCAGCAGCCCCAGACAGGGAAGTTCCTACGAGCAGTACTTC. It codes for CASSPRQGSSYEQYF.

The rearrangement links TRBV5-4 to TRBJ1-3, with D perhaps TRBD1 (5 bases). The CDR3 totals 15 residues. CDR1 is SGHNT and CDR2 is YYREEE in the germline V gene (reference sequence). The V and J ends lost 2 bases and 0 bases respectively, with 9 bases between them. The CDR3 region is CASSFGGSSGNTIYF. As DNA, the CDR3 is TGTGCCAGCAGCTTCGGGGGGAGCTCTGGAAACACCATATATTTT.

The chain carries TRBV7-3 and TRBJ1-1; D uncertain. Trimming cost V 1 base and J 1 base, with 16 bases left between them. The length of the CDR3 is 17 residues. Germline CDR1 SGHTA, CDR2 FQGTGA. In DNA, the CDR3 is TGTGCCAGCAGCTTAATGGTGACACCGGTGTGGAACACTGAAGCTTTCTTT. Its protein product is CASSLMVTPVWNTEAFF.

In this sample, this clone turned up once. V and J are TRBV7-6 and TRBJ2-5; D is perhaps TRBD1 (5 bases). CDR3 size: 16 residues. Deletions cut 3 bases from V and 0 bases from J, with 14 bases between. The germline CDR1 and CDR2 sequences are SGHVS and FNYEAQ. This chain's CDR3 is CASSFTLTVYQETQYF. Written as DNA, the CDR3 is TGTGCCAGCAGCTTTACACTGACAGTGTACCAAGAGACCCAGTACTTC.

This CDR3 is CASSSRTSGYTDTQYF. The CDR3 DNA reads TGTGCCAGCAGTTCTAGGACTAGCGGATACACAGATACGCAGTATTTT. J is TRBJ2-3 and V is TRBV6-5; 10 bases are shared with TRBD2. This CDR3 is built from 16 residues. CDR1 is MNHEY, CDR2 SVGAGI, per germline. J lost 2 bases, V lost 4 bases, and 6 bases had no gene match.